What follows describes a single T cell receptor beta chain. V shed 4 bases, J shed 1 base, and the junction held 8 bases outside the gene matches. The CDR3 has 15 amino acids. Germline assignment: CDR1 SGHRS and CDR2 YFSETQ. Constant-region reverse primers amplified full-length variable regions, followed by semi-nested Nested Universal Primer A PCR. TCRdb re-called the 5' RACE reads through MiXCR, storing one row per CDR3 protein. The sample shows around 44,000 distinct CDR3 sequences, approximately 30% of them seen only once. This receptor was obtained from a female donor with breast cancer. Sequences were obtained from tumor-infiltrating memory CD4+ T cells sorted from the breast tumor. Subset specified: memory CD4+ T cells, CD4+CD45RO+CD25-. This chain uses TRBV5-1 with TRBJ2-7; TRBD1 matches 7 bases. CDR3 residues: CASSLGQVPSYEQYF. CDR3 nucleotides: TGCGCCAGCAGCCTCGGACAGGTCCCTTCCTACGAGCAGTACTTC.